Presented here are 10 T cell receptor beta chains from one specimen sequenced in a study of cytomegalovirus exposure and HLA in healthy donors. PCR used 60 Vbeta primers and 13 Jbeta primers. Only in-frame clones appear in the TCRdb table, and some are missing; sequencing was by immunoSEQ multiplex PCR. The repertoire includes approximately 190,000 clones, roughly 73% of them detected once, and 1.8% sits in the top ten. The specimen was PBMCs. The receptors here all came from a woman aged 25 to 39 in good health and CMV-seronegative.

This clone was detected only a few times. The V and J genes are TRBV2 and TRBJ2-2; 8 positions match TRBD2. This CDR3 comprises 14 residues. Trimming took 10 bases from V and 0 from J; bases not matched to a gene: 4. Germline assignment: CDR1 SNHLY and CDR2 FYNNEI. CDR3 sequence reads: CAIGGAPNTGELFF. In DNA form, the CDR3 reads TGTGCCATCGGGGGGGCCCCGAACACCGGGGAGCTGTTTTTT.

The gene calls are TRBV4-2 and TRBJ2-5; 9 nucleotides agree with TRBD1. This CDR3 has 15 residues. V lost 4 bases and J lost 2; bases outside the gene matches: 5. CDR1 LGHNA and CDR2 YNFKEQ come from the germline V gene. In nucleotides, the CDR3 is TGTGCCAGCAGCCGTGGGACAGGGTCTCAAGAGACCCAGTACTTC. Amino acid sequence: CASSRGTGSQETQYF.

The chain links TRBV2 to TRBJ1-5; 9 bases match TRBD1. The germline gives CDR1 SNHLY, CDR2 FYNNEI. This CDR3 has 14 amino acids. V lost 6 bases, J lost 6 bases, and 6 bases stayed unmatched. As DNA, the CDR3 is TGTGCCAGCAGGAAAAACAGGGGGCTTCAGCCCCAGCATTTT. Its translation is CASRKNRGLQPQHF.

The chain recombines TRBV7-3 with TRBJ1-1; TRBD1 might be the D (6 bases). From germline, CDR1 is SGHTA and CDR2 FQGTGA. The CDR3 sequence is 17 residues long. Trimming removed 1 base from V and 3 bases from J, with 18 bases in between. This chain's CDR3 is CASSLNLGGLGDTEAFF. CDR3 coding DNA: TGTGCCAGCAGCTTAAACCTCGGGGGGCTAGGGGACACTGAAGCTTTCTTT. Based on the CDR3 plus reference TRBV7-3 and TRBJ1-1, the full variable domain is GAGVSQTPSNKVTEKGKYVELRCDPISGHTALYWYRQSLGQGPEFLIYFQGTGAADDSGLPNDRFFAVRPEGSVSTLKIQRTERGDSAVYLCASSLNLGGLGDTEAFFGQGTRLTVV.

The rearrangement joins TRBV7-9 to TRBJ1-6, with D possibly matching TRBD1 (5 bases). Trimming pared 4 bases from V and 9 bases from J, leaving 13 bases between. The germline V gene encodes CDR1 SEHNR and CDR2 FQNEAQ (reference sequence). The CDR3 runs 14 residues. CDR3 coding DNA: TGTGCCAGCAGCTCCATTCTGGGGGGTTCACCCCTCCACTTT. Amino acid sequence: CASSSILGGSPLHF.

This clone was counted between two and nine times. The chain uses TRBV7-8 and TRBJ1-2; 12 nucleotides agree with TRBD1. The V and J ends lost 4 bases and 1 base, in that order; junction bases with no gene match: 7. The germline V gene has CDR1 SGHVS and CDR2 FQNEAQ. This CDR3 is built from 17 residues. This CDR3 reads CASSSGQGATLNYGYTF. In DNA, the CDR3 is TGTGCCAGCAGCTCGGGACAGGGGGCCACCCTTAACTATGGCTACACCTTC.

The chain uses TRBV5-1 and TRBJ1-1, with 12 nucleotides matching TRBD1. The germline V gene encodes CDR1 SGHRS and CDR2 YFSETQ. The length of the CDR3 is 18 residues. The V gene end was trimmed by 0 bases and the J gene end by 5 bases; junction bases not matched to a gene: 11. As DNA, the CDR3 is TGCGCCAGCAGCTTGGAGACCGGGACAGGGGGCCTTAGGACTGAAGCTTTCTTT. It specifies CASSLETGTGGLRTEAFF.

This clone was seen a few times. The chain has TRBV28 and TRBJ2-1, with D possibly matching TRBD1 (5 bases). This CDR3 comprises 11 residues. Germline lookup yields CDR1 MDHEN and CDR2 SYDVKM. V dropped 6 bases and J dropped 7 bases, with 7 bases sitting between them. In nucleotides, the CDR3 is TGTGCCAGCAGAGGGGATAATGAGCAGTTCTTC. This gives the protein CASRGDNEQFF.

The gene calls are TRBV18 and TRBJ1-5; 10 positions agree with TRBD1. The V and J ends lost 5 bases and 4 bases, in that order; junction bases with no gene match: 11. The germline V gene has CDR1 KGHSH and CDR2 LQKENI. The CDR3 totals 17 residues. CDR3 amino acids: CASSDTTMGQGNQPQHF. DNA for the CDR3: TGTGCCAGCTCAGATACAACGATGGGACAGGGGAATCAGCCCCAGCATTTT.

In its sample, this clone was seen a few times. This chain links TRBV5-4 with TRBJ1-3, with a weak D call TRBD1 (5 bases). CDR1 and CDR2 (germline): SGHNT, YYREEE (reference sequence). The CDR3 sequence is 15 residues long. With 0 bases removed from V and 0 bases from J, the gap between germline ends came to 7 bases. The CDR3 DNA reads TGTGCCAGCAGCTTGGGAGGACACTCTGGAAACACCATATATTTT. As protein: CASSLGGHSGNTIYF.